Following are 27 T cell receptor beta chains from one sample sequenced in a study of radiotherapy plus CTLA-4 blockade in lung cancer. Clones were read by immunoSEQ multiplex PCR, and TCRdb kept only the in-frame ones, dropping some. Seen here are 90,000 to 100,000 clones, 85% to 90% observed once, and the top ten hold about 5.3%. Sequenced here: peripheral blood, sampled from a patient treated with radiotherapy plus ipilimumab. These receptor sequences come from a human donor with non-small cell lung cancer that progressed on radiotherapy plus ipilimumab.

The chain combines TRBV28 with TRBJ1-2; D not certain. CDR3 size: 14 residues. V lost 6 bases, J lost 0 bases, and 11 bases lay in between. From germline, CDR1 is MDHEN and CDR2 SYDVKM. In DNA, the CDR3 is TGTGCCAGCAGGGAGGGTTCGTCTAACTATGGCTACACCTTC. It is translated as CASREGSSNYGYTF.

This clone was seen more than once but under ten times. The chain has TRBV2 and TRBJ2-5; possible D gene TRBD2, 6 bases. The ends were cut back, 3 bases at V and 2 bases at J, with 10 bases in the middle. CDR1 is SNHLY and CDR2 is FYNNEI in the germline V gene. The CDR3 spans 14 residues. The CDR3 nucleotides are TGTGCCAGCAGTGATGGAGGGAAGCAAGAGACCCAGTACTTC. Translated, it gives CASSDGGKQETQYF. Full variable domain (outside the CDR3, taken from reference TRBV2 and TRBJ2-5): EPEVTQTPSHQVTQMGQEVILRCVPISNHLYFYWYRQILGQKVEFLVSFYNNEISEKSEIFDDQFSVERPDGSNFTLKIRSTKLEDSAMYFCASSDGGKQETQYFGPGTRLLVL.

The rearrangement joins TRBV5-6 to TRBJ2-5; 7 nucleotides align to TRBD2. V gave up 0 bases and J gave up 4 bases; unmatched junction bases: 3. Germline lookup yields CDR1 SGHDT and CDR2 YYEEEE. This CDR3 has 14 residues. The DNA of the CDR3 is TGTGCCAGCAGCTTGGGCAGGGAGGGAGAGACCCAGTACTTC. The encoded protein is CASSLGREGETQYF.

The J gene is TRBJ2-1, the V gene TRBV7-6; D possibly matches TRBD1 or TRBD2 (7 bases each). The length of the CDR3 is 18 residues. Per the germline V gene, CDR1 is SGHVS and CDR2 is FNYEAQ. The V and J ends lost 1 base and 9 bases respectively, with 25 bases between them. In nucleotides, the CDR3 is TGTGCCAGCAGCTTAGGTAACCAGGCTAGCGGAGGGGGCAGTGAGCAGTTCTTC. Protein: CASSLGNQASGGGSEQFF.

The V and J genes are TRBV9 and TRBJ2-2; TRBD2 is a possible D gene (5 bases). This CDR3 is 14 amino acids long. Trimming left V 5 bases short and J 4 bases short, with 12 bases between. Germline CDR1 is SGDLS and CDR2 is YYNGEE. The CDR3 DNA follows: TGTGCCAGCAGTGACCTCGCGGGCACCGGGGAGCTGTTTTTT. Protein sequence: CASSDLAGTGELFF.

This chain connects TRBV6-1 to TRBJ2-7; D ambiguous. V dropped 2 bases and J dropped 6 bases, with 11 bases sitting between them. There are 13 residues in the CDR3. CDR1 MNHNS and CDR2 SASEGT come from the germline V gene. The CDR3 is CASSEQRVGEQYF. The DNA for the CDR3 is TGTGCCAGCAGTGAACAAAGGGTGGGCGAGCAGTACTTC.

V usage is TRBV6-5 and J usage is TRBJ2-6; D is unresolved. V lost 7 bases to trimming and J lost 2 bases, with 9 bases between them. The germline V gene encodes CDR1 MNHEY and CDR2 SVGAGI. This CDR3 has 14 residues. The CDR3 sequence is CASKGWAGANVLTF. The CDR3 DNA reads as TGTGCCAGCAAAGGATGGGCTGGGGCCAACGTCCTGACTTTC.

The chain recombines TRBV5-1 with TRBJ1-1; D not certain. This CDR3 region has 15 residues. The V and J ends lost 0 bases and 7 bases respectively, with 16 bases between them. CDR1 is SGHRS, CDR2 YFSETQ, per germline. In DNA, the CDR3 is TGCGCCAGCAGCTTGGCCTATGGGGAGGCCCTTGAAGCTTTCTTT. It codes for CASSLAYGEALEAFF.

The J gene is TRBJ2-7, the V gene TRBV5-5; TRBD2 agrees at 11 bases. In germline, CDR1 is SGHKS, CDR2 YYEKEE (reference sequence). V trimming: 1 base; J trimming: 5 bases; junction bases outside the gene matches: 5. This CDR3 spans 15 amino acids. The CDR3, as DNA: TGTGCCAGCAGCTTGACTAGCGGGAGTTTCGACGAGCAGTACTTC. This encodes CASSLTSGSFDEQYF.

The J gene is TRBJ1-1, the V gene TRBV2; 10 positions match TRBD1. The CDR3 is made up of 15 amino acids. V was pared by 0 bases and J by 9 bases, with 7 bases of the junction left unmatched. CDR1 and CDR2 (germline): SNHLY, FYNNEI. In nucleotides, the CDR3 is TGTGCCAGCAGTGAAGCCCGGGGACAGGGGCCCAAAGCTTTCTTT. Translation gives CASSEARGQGPKAFF. The whole variable domain, filled in from reference TRBV2 and TRBJ1-1, reads EPEVTQTPSHQVTQMGQEVILRCVPISNHLYFYWYRQILGQKVEFLVSFYNNEISEKSEIFDDQFSVERPDGSNFTLKIRSTKLEDSAMYFCASSEARGQGPKAFFGQGTRLTVV.

The gene calls are TRBV6-4 and TRBJ2-1; 10 nucleotides agree with TRBD2. The CDR3 runs to 14 residues. Looked up from germline, CDR1 is MRHNA and CDR2 is SNTAGT. The V gene end was trimmed by 4 bases and the J gene end by 8 bases; junction bases not matched to a gene: 5. The CDR3 DNA follows: TGTGCCAGCAGTGCAGCGGGGGGGCCCTATGAGCAGTTCTTC. Amino acid sequence: CASSAAGGPYEQFF.

The rearrangement joins TRBV19 to TRBJ2-7, with 11 bases fitting TRBD2. The germline CDR1 and CDR2 sequences are LNHDA and SQIVND (reference sequence). V lost 3 bases to trimming and J lost 2 bases; unmatched junction nucleotides: 9. CDR3 length: 17 residues. The CDR3: CASSMAPGLAEAYEQYF. CDR3 nucleotide sequence: TGTGCCAGTAGTATGGCCCCGGGACTAGCGGAGGCCTACGAGCAGTACTTC.

The chain couples TRBV6-5 to TRBJ2-7, with D perhaps TRBD1 (5 bases). This CDR3 is built from 13 residues. Germline assignment: CDR1 MNHEY and CDR2 SVGAGI. V was cut by 10 bases and J by 7 bases, with 20 bases left in between. The CDR3 loop is CATRANELGEQYF. CDR3 in DNA: TGTGCCACCAGGGCTAATGAACTCGGGGAGCAGTACTTC.

The gene calls are TRBV5-1 and TRBJ2-5; 12 positions agree with TRBD2. This CDR3 comprises 16 residues. V shed 1 base, J shed 2 bases, and the junction held 3 bases outside the gene matches. The germline gives CDR1 SGHRS, CDR2 YFSETQ. Here the CDR3 DNA reads TGCGCCAGCAGCTTGTTCCTAGCGGGAGGGCAAGAGACCCAGTACTTC. Translating it yields CASSLFLAGGQETQYF.

The chain joins TRBV7-3 to TRBJ2-3; D remains ambiguous. This CDR3 is built from 12 residues. Germline CDR1 SGHTA, CDR2 FQGTGA. Between the trimmed V and J ends, which lost 1 base and 6 bases, there was a span of 5 bases. CDR3 amino acids: CASSLMLDTQYF. The CDR3, as DNA: TGTGCCAGCAGCTTAATGTTGGATACGCAGTATTTT. The variable domain in full, with the rest retrieved from reference TRBV7-3 and TRBJ2-3, is GAGVSQTPSNKVTEKGKYVELRCDPISGHTALYWYRQSLGQGPEFLIYFQGTGAADDSGLPNDRFFAVRPEGSVSTLKIQRTERGDSAVYLCASSLMLDTQYFGPGTRLTVL.

Remarks on this clone: Other DNA sequences in the sample encode the same CDR3. This chain uses TRBV5-1 with TRBJ1-1; D might be TRBD1 (5 bases). This CDR3 spans 14 amino acids. V was trimmed by 3 bases and J by 3 bases, leaving 12 bases between them. Germline values: CDR1 SGHRS, CDR2 YFSETQ. The CDR3, as DNA: TGCGCCAGCAGCTCTCGGGGGGGATACACTGAAGCTTTCTTT. This gives the protein CASSSRGGYTEAFF.

The chain employs TRBV27 and TRBJ1-2, with D possibly being TRBD1 (6 bases). Germline CDR1 and CDR2: MNHEY and SMNVEV (reference sequence). The length of the CDR3 is 13 residues. V lost 3 bases and J lost 4, with 9 bases in between. CDR3 residues: CASSLYRVYGYTF. In DNA form, the CDR3 reads TGTGCCAGCAGTTTGTACAGGGTCTATGGCTACACCTTC.

This clone was found a few times. The chain employs TRBV5-1 and TRBJ2-1, with 14 bases aligning to TRBD2. The V segment lost 3 bases and the J segment 7 bases; nucleotides outside the gene matches: 12. This CDR3 spans 18 amino acids. Germline values: CDR1 SGHRS, CDR2 YFSETQ. CDR3 DNA sequence: TGCGCCAGCAGCTCCAGTGGGACTAGCGGGAGTAAGAGGAATGAGCAGTTCTTC. Protein product: CASSSSGTSGSKRNEQFF.

The V and J genes are TRBV9 and TRBJ2-5, with D uncertain. This CDR3 is 13 amino acids long. Germline CDR1 SGDLS, CDR2 YYNGEE. Trimming took off 2 bases at V and 5 bases at J, with 10 bases between the two ends. The CDR3 nucleotides are TGTGCCAGCAGCGTTAACGACTGGGAGACCCAGTACTTC. This codes for CASSVNDWETQYF.

This rearrangement joins TRBV15 to TRBJ1-2; 9 nucleotides line up with TRBD1. From germline, CDR1 is LNHNV and CDR2 YYDKDF (reference sequence). This CDR3 has 16 residues. J was trimmed by 0 bases and V by 5 bases; bases with no gene match: 7. CDR3 DNA sequence: TGTGCCACCAGCGGTGGACAGGGGTGGGCTAACTATGGCTACACCTTC. Residues: CATSGGQGWANYGYTF. The variable domain in full, with the rest retrieved from reference TRBV15 and TRBJ1-2, is DAMVIQNPRYQVTQFGKPVTLSCSQTLNHNVMYWYQQKSSQAPKLLFHYYDKDFNNEADTPDNFQSRRPNTSFCFLDIRSPGLGDTAMYLCATSGGQGWANYGYTFGSGTRLTVV.

V gene TRBV15 combines with J gene TRBJ2-3; 10 bases fit TRBD2. CDR1 and CDR2 (germline): LNHNV, YYDKDF (reference sequence). The CDR3 extends over 15 amino acids. V lost 1 base to trimming and J lost 5 bases; unmatched junction nucleotides: 3. CDR3 in DNA: TGTGCCACCAGCAGAGTGGCTAGCGGGAGAGATACGCAGTATTTT. It translates to CATSRVASGRDTQYF.

The V and J genes are TRBV2 and TRBJ1-5, with D unresolved. Germline CDR1 and CDR2: SNHLY and FYNNEI. Trimming took 5 bases from V and 0 from J, leaving 14 bases between them. This CDR3 region has 16 residues. The CDR3 protein is CASSYDGTYSNQPQHF. The CDR3, as DNA: TGTGCCAGCAGTTACGACGGAACCTATAGCAATCAGCCCCAGCATTTT.

This clone occurred a few times. This chain joins TRBV7-9 and TRBJ2-7; unclear D gene. V lost 1 base and J 0 bases, leaving 10 bases between the germline ends. This CDR3 is built from 15 residues. The germline V gene encodes CDR1 SEHNR and CDR2 FQNEAQ (reference sequence). CDR3 loop: CASSLGAGSSYEQYF. The CDR3 DNA follows: TGTGCCAGCAGCTTAGGGGCAGGCAGCTCCTACGAGCAGTACTTC.

A remark on this clone: Other nucleotide sequences from this sample produce the same CDR3. V is TRBV5-1 and J is TRBJ1-1, with D perhaps TRBD1 (5 bases). Trimming pared 0 bases from V and 0 bases from J, leaving 6 bases between. Per the germline V gene, CDR1 is SGHRS and CDR2 is YFSETQ. The CDR3 consists of 14 residues. The CDR3 DNA reads TGCGCCAGCAGCTTGGAAGGGGTGAACACTGAAGCTTTCTTT. Its translation: CASSLEGVNTEAFF.

J is TRBJ2-1 and V is TRBV11-2; 12 nucleotides line up with TRBD2. Germline CDR1 reads SGHAT; CDR2 reads FQNNGV. The V gene end was trimmed by 6 bases and the J gene end by 6 bases; junction bases not matched to a gene: 6. The CDR3 totals 15 residues. CDR3 residues: CASSRGLAGLNEQFF. DNA of the CDR3: TGTGCCAGCAGTCGGGGACTAGCGGGTCTCAATGAGCAGTTCTTC.

The V call is TRBV5-6, the J call TRBJ1-5; D gene ambiguous. Germline CDR1 SGHDT, CDR2 YYEEEE. The CDR3 runs to 14 residues. The germline V and J ends were trimmed by 0 bases and 5 bases, with 9 bases remaining between them. The CDR3 sequence is CASSLASSDQPQHF. CDR3 coding DNA: TGTGCCAGCAGCTTGGCCAGCTCGGATCAGCCCCAGCATTTT.

The gene calls are TRBV28 and TRBJ2-1, with D tentatively TRBD2 (6 bases). The CDR3 runs 15 residues. Trimming took 3 bases from V and 6 from J, leaving 15 bases between them. Germline V gives CDR1 MDHEN, CDR2 SYDVKM. The CDR3 DNA sequence: TGTGCCAGCAGTTTCGTCGGGAGTGTGGGCAATGAGCAGTTCTTC. It yields the protein CASSFVGSVGNEQFF.